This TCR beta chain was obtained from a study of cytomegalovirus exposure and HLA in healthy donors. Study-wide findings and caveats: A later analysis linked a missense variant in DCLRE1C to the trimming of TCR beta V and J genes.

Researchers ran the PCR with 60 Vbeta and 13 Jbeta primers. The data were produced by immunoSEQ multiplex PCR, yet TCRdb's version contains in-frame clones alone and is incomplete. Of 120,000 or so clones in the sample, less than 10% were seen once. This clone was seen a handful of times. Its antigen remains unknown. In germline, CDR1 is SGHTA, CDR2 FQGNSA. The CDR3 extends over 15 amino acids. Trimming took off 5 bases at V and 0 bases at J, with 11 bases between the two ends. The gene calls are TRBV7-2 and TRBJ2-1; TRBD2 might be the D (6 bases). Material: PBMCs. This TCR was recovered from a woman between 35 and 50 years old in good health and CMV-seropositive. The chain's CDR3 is CASSRDWSSYNEQFF. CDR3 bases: TGTGCCAGCAGCCGGGACTGGAGCTCCTACAATGAGCAGTTCTTC.